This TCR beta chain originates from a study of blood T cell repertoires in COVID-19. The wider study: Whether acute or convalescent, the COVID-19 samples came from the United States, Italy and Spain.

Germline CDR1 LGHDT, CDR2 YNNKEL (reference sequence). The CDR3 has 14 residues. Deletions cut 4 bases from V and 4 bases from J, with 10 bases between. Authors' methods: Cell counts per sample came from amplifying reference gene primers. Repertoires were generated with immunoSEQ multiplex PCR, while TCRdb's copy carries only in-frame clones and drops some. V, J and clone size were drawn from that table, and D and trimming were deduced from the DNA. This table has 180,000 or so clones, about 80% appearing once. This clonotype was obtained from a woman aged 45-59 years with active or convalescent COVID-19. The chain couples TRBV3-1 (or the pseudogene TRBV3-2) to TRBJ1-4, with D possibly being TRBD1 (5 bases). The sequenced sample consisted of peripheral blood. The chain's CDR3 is CASSPDSLNEKLFF. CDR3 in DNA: TGTGCCAGCAGCCCCGACAGCCTTAATGAAAAACTGTTTTTT.